A single sample gave rise to the 2 T cell receptor beta chains below, sequenced in a study of control samples from healthy donors and cancer patients. Libraries were prepared by immunoSEQ multiplex PCR; TCRdb keeps only in-frame clonotypes and omits some of them. This sample has approximately 93,000 clones, with less than 90% found just once. Sequencing was performed on PBMCs. These receptors all stem from a woman in her forties or fifties with colorectal cancer.

This sequence joins TRBV29-1 and TRBJ2-4; D remains unclear. Germline lookup yields CDR1 SQVTM and CDR2 ANQGSEA. The length of the CDR3 is 14 residues. V lost 4 bases, J lost 0 bases, and 10 bases lay in between. This chain's CDR3 is CSVVIGLAKNIQYF. CDR3 coding DNA: TGCAGCGTTGTGATAGGATTAGCCAAAAACATTCAGTACTTC.

The CDR3 coding sequence is TGTGCCAGCAGCCAGGGGCTAGCGGGGTATTCCTACAATGAGCAGTTCTTC. Its protein is CASSQGLAGYSYNEQFF. The chain couples TRBV3-1 (or the pseudogene TRBV3-2) to TRBJ2-1; 9 bases fit TRBD2. J gave up 1 base and V 3 bases, and 7 bases lay outside the gene matches. The CDR3 sequence is 17 residues long. CDR1 LGHDT and CDR2 YNNKEL come from the germline V gene (reference sequence).